This T cell receptor beta chain was documented in a study of HIV-infected patients and healthy controls. This CDR3 comprises 11 residues. V was shortened by 6 bases and J by 6 bases, with 6 bases between the two germline ends. Follow-up blood was drawn about 14 weeks, roughly three months, after antiretroviral therapy began. All unsorted peripheral T cells were captured because whole blood was used without fractionation. This clonotype is categorized as medium-sized. Its specificity is not known. The library was designed around alpha chains, so this beta chain is a stray read whose abundance carries little weight. Overall study results and limits: CMV-associated CDR3s mostly grew nonsignificantly during therapy, while HIV-associated CDR3s declined significantly.

Alpha and beta constant-region primers primed reverse transcription of around 500 ng RNA. Alpha and beta chain libraries were made separately by chain-specific third strand synthesis with multiplexing indices. TCRdb reanalysed the 5' RACE reads using MiXCR and keeps one entry per CDR3 protein. The sample consists of about 8,000 distinct CDR3 sequences, 5.5% to 8.5% of them appearing once. The material sequenced was blood, taken during antiretroviral therapy. This sequence joins TRBV12-3 or TRBV12-4 and TRBJ2-1, with D hard to call. The origin of this receptor is an adult with HIV infection. This CDR3 is CASRSSNEQFF. CDR3 sequence (DNA): TGTGCCAGCAGGTCCAGCAATGAGCAGTTCTTC.